Shown below are 3 T cell receptor beta chains from a single sample sequenced in a study of blood T cells in healthy people across ages (dated by TCRdb to about 2015). The method behind the library was 5' RACE. The reads were generated on an Illumina HiSeq 2500. The second PCR ran for roughly 6 to 11 cycles and used a J-beta primer mix along with a sample-barcoded 5' primer. TCRdb itself trimmed the public reads at Q25 with fastp, ran MiXCR and retained productive beta chains. Here each entry gathers all rows of one CDR3 protein and keeps the most common genes and DNA. The sample yields approximately 790,000 distinct CDR3 sequences; roughly 60% were counted once. Roughly 25% of the sample is taken by the ten largest. Sequenced material: blood. All receptors derive from a young man in good health.

This clonotype was seen a few times. The J gene is TRBJ2-7, the V gene TRBV10-3, with D possibly TRBD2 on 5 matching bases. The CDR3 consists of 16 residues. The V and J ends lost 3 bases and 1 base respectively, with 16 bases between them. Germline CDR1 is ENHRY and CDR2 is SYGVKD. This CDR3 is CAISEPPREVSYEQYF. The CDR3 DNA reads TGTGCCATCAGTGAACCCCCCCGGGAAGTGTCCTACGAGCAGTACTTC.

Worth noting for this clonotype: At one end, the junction sequence differs from germline, possibly due to a read error. The rearrangement uses TRBV6-1 and TRBJ2-7; TRBD1 matches 8 bases. CDR1 and CDR2 from the germline V gene are MNHNS and SASEGT. The CDR3 extends over 16 amino acids. CDR3 in amino acids: CTSRGIRRTGYYEQYF. The CDR3 nucleotides read TGTACCAGCAGGGGAATTAGACGGACAGGGTACTACGAGCAGTACTTC.

V usage is TRBV27 and J usage is TRBJ1-6; D gene unclear. V lost 1 base and J lost 7, with 14 bases in between. CDR1 is MNHEY, CDR2 SMNVEV, per germline (reference sequence). This CDR3 is 16 amino acids long. CDR3 nucleotide sequence: TGTGCCAGCAGTTTATGGACCGGCAGTGGAAATTCACCCCTCCACTTT. Its protein product is CASSLWTGSGNSPLHF.